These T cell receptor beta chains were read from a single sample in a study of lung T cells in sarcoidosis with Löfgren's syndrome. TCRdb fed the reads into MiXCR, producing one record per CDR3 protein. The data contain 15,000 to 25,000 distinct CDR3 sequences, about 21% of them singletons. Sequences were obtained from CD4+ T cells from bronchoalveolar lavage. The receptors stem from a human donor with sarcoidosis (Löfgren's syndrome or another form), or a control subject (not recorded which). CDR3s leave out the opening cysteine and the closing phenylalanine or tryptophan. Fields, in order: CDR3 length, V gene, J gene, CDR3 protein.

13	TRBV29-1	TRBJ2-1	SVNKGLASYNEQF
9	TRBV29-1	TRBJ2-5	SVNREETQY
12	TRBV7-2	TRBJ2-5	ASSLDPRAETQY
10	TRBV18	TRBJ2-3	ASSPPGDTQY
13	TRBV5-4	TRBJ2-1	ASRYGTTSYNEQF
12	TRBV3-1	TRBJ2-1	ASSQDRGPFEQF
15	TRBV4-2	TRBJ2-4	ASSLSLWGLAKNIQY
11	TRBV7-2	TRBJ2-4	ASSSNAKNIQY
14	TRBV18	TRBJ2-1	ASSLPSGLADNEQF
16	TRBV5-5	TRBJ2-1	ASSLRGSGSARYNEQF
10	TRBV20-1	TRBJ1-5	SASIPGRAQH
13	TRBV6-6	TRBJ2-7	ASSYSQGKEYEQY
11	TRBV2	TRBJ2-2	ATSGTGAGELF
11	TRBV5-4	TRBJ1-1	ASRGTANTEAF
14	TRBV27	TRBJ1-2	ASSPSVRGANYGYT
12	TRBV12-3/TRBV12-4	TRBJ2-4	ASSLIPSSNIQY
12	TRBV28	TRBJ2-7	ASSLPQRAYEQY
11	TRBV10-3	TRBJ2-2	AISAQVTGELF
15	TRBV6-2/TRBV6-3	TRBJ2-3	ASSPGLAGVVADTQY
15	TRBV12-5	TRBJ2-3	ASGPPTASPSTDTQY
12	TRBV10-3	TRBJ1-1	AISEFAPNTEAF
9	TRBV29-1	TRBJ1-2	SVVSAYGYT
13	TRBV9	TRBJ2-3	ASSLQTGLQDTQY
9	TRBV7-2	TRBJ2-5	ASSSVGIGY